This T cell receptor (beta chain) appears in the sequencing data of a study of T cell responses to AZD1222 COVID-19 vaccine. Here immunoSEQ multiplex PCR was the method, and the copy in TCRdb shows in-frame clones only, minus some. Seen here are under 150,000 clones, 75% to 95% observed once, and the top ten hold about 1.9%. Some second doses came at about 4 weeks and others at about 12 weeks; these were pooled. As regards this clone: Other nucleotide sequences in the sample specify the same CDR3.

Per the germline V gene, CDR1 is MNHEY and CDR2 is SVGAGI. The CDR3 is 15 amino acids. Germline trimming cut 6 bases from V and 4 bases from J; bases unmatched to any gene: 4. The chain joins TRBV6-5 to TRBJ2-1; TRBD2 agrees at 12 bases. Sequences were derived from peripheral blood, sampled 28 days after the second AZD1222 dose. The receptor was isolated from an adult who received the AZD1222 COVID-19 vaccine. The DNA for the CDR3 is TGTGCCAGCAGACCCGGGACTAGCGGGTACAATGAGCAGTTCTTC. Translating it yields CASRPGTSGYNEQFF.